Shown below are 5 T cell receptor beta chains from a single sample sequenced in a study of CD8+CD57+ T cells in acquired aplastic anemia (dated by TCRdb to 2016 to 2019). The patients picked for sequencing were ones in whom flow cytometry had shown an expansion of CD8+CD57+ cells. TCRdb records Illumina HiSeq 2000 as the sequencer. Genomic DNA was used as template for profiling of TCR beta VDJ combinations and CDR3 sequences. TCRdb cleaned the public reads at Q25 with fastp, built clones with MiXCR and kept in-frame beta chains. Identical CDR3 protein sequences are pooled into one entry, listed with their most common genes and DNA. This sample gives some 150,000 distinct CDR3 sequences in total; around 48% of them show up just once. The top ten clones comprise about 1% of the sample. Material: sorted CD4+, CD8+, or CD8+CD57+ T cells (not recorded which) from PBMCs. Receptors originate from a human donor with aplastic anemia.

This clonotype was observed many times. The rearrangement links TRBV20-1 to TRBJ2-7; either TRBD1 or TRBD2 may fit D (6 bases each). This CDR3 spans 15 amino acids. Germline V lookup: CDR1 DFQATT, CDR2 SNEGSKA (reference sequence). The V gene lost 6 bases and the J gene lost 1 base, with 19 bases spanning the gap. Here the CDR3 reads CSAVGRDKYSYEQYF. CDR3 nucleotide sequence: TGCAGTGCAGTTGGGCGGGACAAATATTCCTACGAGCAGTACTTC.

This clonotype was seen a handful of times. The chain uses TRBV18 and TRBJ1-4, with unresolved D. V was trimmed by 1 base and J by 7 bases, leaving 10 bases between them. This CDR3 has 14 amino acids. The germline V gene has CDR1 KGHSH and CDR2 LQKENI. This CDR3 is CASSPRVDSEKLFF. CDR3 sequence (DNA): TGTGCCAGCTCACCACGGGTGGATAGTGAAAAACTGTTTTTT. The whole variable domain, filled in from reference TRBV18 and TRBJ1-4, reads NAGVMQNPRHLVRRRGQEARLRCSPMKGHSHVYWYRQLPEEGLKFMVYLQKENIIDESGMPKERFSAEFPKEGPSILRIQQVVRGDSAAYFCASSPRVDSEKLFFGSGTQLSVL.

This clonotype appeared many times. V is TRBV12-3 or TRBV12-4 and J is TRBJ2-1, with a tentative D call TRBD2 (5 bases). With 5 bases removed from V and 2 bases from J, the gap between germline ends came to 13 bases. The CDR3 is made up of 15 amino acids. The CDR3 spells CASSRGNRAYNEQFF. In DNA form, the CDR3 reads TGTGCCAGCAGTCGGGGTAATCGGGCCTACAATGAGCAGTTCTTC.

The sample holds many counts of this clonotype. The chain carries TRBV12-3 or TRBV12-4 and TRBJ1-1; D remains unclear. The CDR3 runs 13 residues. Trimming stripped 2 bases from V and 4 bases from J, with 8 bases between. The CDR3 loop is CASSLIGTTEAFF. CDR3 sequence (DNA): TGTGCCAGCAGTTTAATAGGTACCACTGAAGCTTTCTTT.

This clonotype appeared a few times. A read error may explain this, as a much larger clone is one base away. The chain employs TRBV5-6 and TRBJ1-2; no definite D call. Germline V gene lookup returns CDR1 SGHDT and CDR2 YYEEEE. Trimming took 1 base from V and 7 from J, leaving 17 bases between them. The length of the CDR3 is 15 residues. The CDR3 region has the DNA TGTGCCAGCAGCTTGACAGAGGTGGGGAGTAGTGGCTACACCTTC. It specifies CASSLTEVGSSGYTF.